This T cell receptor beta chain was found in a study of Tregs in tolerant kidney transplant recipients. About the research overall: Recipient PBMCs carried a CFSE label and met irradiated graft donor PBMCs for over five days before FACS sorting.

Clones were sequenced by immunoSEQ multiplex PCR, and TCRdb holds only the in-frame ones, with some missing. The sample records thousands of clones, about half being singletons. Of note for this clone: Its antigen is currently unknown.

Per the germline V gene, CDR1 is MNHEY and CDR2 is SVGAGI. V gave up 2 bases and J gave up 2 bases; unmatched junction bases: 7. This CDR3 has 16 residues. Study-wide results and limits: Tregs expanded with activated donor B cells seemed most donor-specific.

This chain uses TRBV6-5 with TRBJ2-7, with 9 bases matching TRBD2. This sequence originates from a human donor in good health. The sample was CD4+ T cells from blood cultured with allogeneic cells. This CDR3 reads CASSYLIGTSTYEQYF. The CDR3 DNA follows: TGTGCCAGCAGTTACCTGATCGGGACTAGCACCTACGAGCAGTACTTC.